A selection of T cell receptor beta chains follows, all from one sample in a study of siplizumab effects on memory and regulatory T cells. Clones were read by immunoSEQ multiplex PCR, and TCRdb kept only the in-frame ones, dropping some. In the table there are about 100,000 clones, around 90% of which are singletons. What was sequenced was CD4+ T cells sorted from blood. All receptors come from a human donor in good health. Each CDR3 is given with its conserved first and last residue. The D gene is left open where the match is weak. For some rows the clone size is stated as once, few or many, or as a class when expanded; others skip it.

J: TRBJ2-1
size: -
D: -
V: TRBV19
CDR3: CASATGIRAYNEQFF
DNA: TGTGCCAGTGCCACAGGGATTAGGGCCTACAATGAGCAGTTCTTC

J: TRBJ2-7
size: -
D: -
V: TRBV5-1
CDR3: CASSPRGGYREETYEQYF
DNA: TGCGCCAGCAGCCCAAGAGGGGGGTACAGGGAAGAAACCTACGAGCAGTACTTC

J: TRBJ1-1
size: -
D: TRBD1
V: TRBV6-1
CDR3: CASSRQGEGAFF
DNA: TGTGCCAGCAGTCGACAGGGCGAAGGAGCTTTCTTT

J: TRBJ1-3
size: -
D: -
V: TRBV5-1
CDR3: CASSPTAYSGNTIYF
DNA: TGCGCCAGCAGCCCGACCGCCTACTCTGGAAACACCATATATTTT

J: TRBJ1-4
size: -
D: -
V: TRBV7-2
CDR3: CASSLEGGFWGRDGEKLFF
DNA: TGTGCCAGCAGCTTAGAAGGGGGGTTCTGGGGCAGGGATGGAGAAAAACTGTTTTTT

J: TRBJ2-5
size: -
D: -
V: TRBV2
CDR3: CASTTVRETQYF
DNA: TGTGCCAGCACGACTGTTCGAGAGACCCAGTACTTC

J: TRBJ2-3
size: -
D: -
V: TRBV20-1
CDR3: CSARVDTQYF
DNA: TGCAGTGCTAGGGTGGATACGCAGTATTTT

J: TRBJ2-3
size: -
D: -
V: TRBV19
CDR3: CATTGTLTDTQYF
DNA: TGTGCCACGACAGGGACTCTCACAGATACGCAGTATTTT

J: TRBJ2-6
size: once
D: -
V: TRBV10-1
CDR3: CASRTVGANVLTF
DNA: TGCGCCAGCAGGACTGTCGGGGCCAACGTCCTGACTTTC

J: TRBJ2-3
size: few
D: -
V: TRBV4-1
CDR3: CASSQDGGGPSTDTQYF
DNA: TGCGCCAGCAGCCAAGACGGTGGAGGGCCTAGCACAGATACGCAGTATTTT

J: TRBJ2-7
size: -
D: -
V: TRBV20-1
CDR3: CSAPLLDEQYF
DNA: TGCAGTGCTCCCCTCCTGGACGAGCAGTACTTC

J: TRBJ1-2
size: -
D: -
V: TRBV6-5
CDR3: CASRGGGGYTF
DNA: TGTGCCAGCAGGGGGGGCGGAGGCTACACCTTC

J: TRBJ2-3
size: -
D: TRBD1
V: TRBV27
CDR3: CASSLQGALGDTQYF
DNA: TGTGCCAGCAGTTTACAGGGGGCATTGGGAGATACGCAGTATTTT

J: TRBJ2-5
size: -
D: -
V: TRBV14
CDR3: CASSLGSGGETQYF
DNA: TGTGCCAGCAGCCTCGGTTCAGGCGGGGAGACCCAGTACTTC

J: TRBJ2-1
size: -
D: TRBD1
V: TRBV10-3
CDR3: CATGQSTYNEQFF
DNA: TGTGCCACGGGACAGAGTACCTACAATGAGCAGTTCTTC

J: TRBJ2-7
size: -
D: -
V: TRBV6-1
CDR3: CASSESEQYF
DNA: TGTGCCAGCAGTGAAAGTGAGCAGTACTTC

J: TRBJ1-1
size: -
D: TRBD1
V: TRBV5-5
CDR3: CASSFVASTGASEAFF
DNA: TGTGCCAGCAGCTTCGTGGCTTCCACAGGGGCTTCTGAAGCTTTCTTT

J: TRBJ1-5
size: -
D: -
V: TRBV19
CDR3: CASSIRTVDQPQHF
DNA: TGTGCCAGTAGTATAAGGACAGTCGATCAGCCCCAGCATTTT

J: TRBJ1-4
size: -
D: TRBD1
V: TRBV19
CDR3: CASSSAGTANEKLFF
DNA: TGTGCCAGTAGTTCGGCCGGGACAGCTAATGAAAAACTGTTTTTT

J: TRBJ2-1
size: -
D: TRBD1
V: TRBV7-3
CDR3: CASSLISSGGSGNEQFF
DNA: TGTGCCAGCAGCTTAATAAGTTCAGGGGGCTCCGGGAATGAGCAGTTCTTC

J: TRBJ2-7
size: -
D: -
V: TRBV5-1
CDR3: CASSLGNSASYEQYF
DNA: TGCGCCAGCAGCCTCGGGAATTCGGCGAGTTACGAGCAGTACTTC

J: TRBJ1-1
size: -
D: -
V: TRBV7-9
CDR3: CASSFDGRGTEAFF
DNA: TGTGCCAGCAGCTTCGACGGGAGAGGGACTGAAGCTTTCTTT

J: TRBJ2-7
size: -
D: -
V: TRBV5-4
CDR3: CASSLQGMSSYEQYF
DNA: TGTGCCAGCAGCTTGCAGGGGATGAGCTCCTACGAGCAGTACTTC

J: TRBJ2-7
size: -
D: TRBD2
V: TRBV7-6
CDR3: CASSRTSGRYEQYF
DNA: TGTGCCAGCAGCCGGACTAGCGGGCGCTACGAGCAGTACTTC

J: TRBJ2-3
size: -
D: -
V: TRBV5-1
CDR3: CASSLWSTDTQYF
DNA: TGCGCCAGCAGCTTGTGGTCTACCGATACGCAGTATTTT

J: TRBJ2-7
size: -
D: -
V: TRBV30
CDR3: CAWTESSYEQYF
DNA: TGTGCCTGGACGGAAAGCTCCTACGAGCAGTACTTC

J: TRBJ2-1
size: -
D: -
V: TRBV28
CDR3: CASRERPRLINEQFF
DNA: TGTGCCAGCAGGGAACGACCACGCCTTATCAATGAGCAGTTCTTC

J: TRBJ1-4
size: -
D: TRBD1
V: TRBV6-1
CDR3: CASSVRGQSNEKLFF
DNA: TGTGCCAGCAGTGTTAGGGGGCAATCTAATGAAAAACTGTTTTTT

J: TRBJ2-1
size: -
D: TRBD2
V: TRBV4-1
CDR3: CASSPSGNSYNEQFF
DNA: TGCGCCAGCAGCCCTAGCGGGAACTCCTACAATGAGCAGTTCTTC

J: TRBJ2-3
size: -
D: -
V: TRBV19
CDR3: CASGSVAANTDTQYF
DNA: TGTGCCAGTGGAAGTGTGGCGGCAAACACAGATACGCAGTATTTT

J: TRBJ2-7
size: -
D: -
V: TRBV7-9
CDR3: CASSLDGGTAYEQYF
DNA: TGTGCCAGCAGCCTGGATGGGGGGACGGCCTACGAGCAGTACTTC

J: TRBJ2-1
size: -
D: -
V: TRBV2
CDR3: CASRAGKEQFF
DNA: TGTGCCAGCAGAGCAGGGAAAGAGCAGTTCTTC

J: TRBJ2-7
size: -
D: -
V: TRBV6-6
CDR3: CASSYSEVGSYEQYF
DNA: TGTGCCAGCAGTTACTCGGAGGTGGGATCCTACGAGCAGTACTTC

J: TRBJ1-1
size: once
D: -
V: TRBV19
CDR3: CASSSDRGDTEAFF
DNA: TGTGCCAGTAGTTCCGACCGGGGGGACACTGAAGCTTTCTTT

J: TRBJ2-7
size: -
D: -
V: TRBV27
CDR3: CASSLEAGDSYEQYF
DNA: TGTGCCAGCAGTTTAGAGGCAGGGGACTCCTACGAGCAGTACTTC

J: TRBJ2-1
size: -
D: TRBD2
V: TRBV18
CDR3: CASSPGLSSYNEQFF
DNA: TGTGCCAGCTCACCGGGACTATCTAGTTACAATGAGCAGTTCTTC

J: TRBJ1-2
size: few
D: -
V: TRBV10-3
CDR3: CAISGPTWDGYTF
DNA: TGTGCCATCAGTGGCCCCACTTGGGATGGCTACACCTTC

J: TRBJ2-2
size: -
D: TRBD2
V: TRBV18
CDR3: CASSPQKLAGGRTGELFF
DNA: TGTGCCAGCTCACCCCAGAAACTAGCGGGAGGCCGGACCGGGGAGCTGTTTTTT

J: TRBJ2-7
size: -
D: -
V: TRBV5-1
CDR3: CASSLRTNEQYF
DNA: TGCGCCAGCAGCTTACGGACGAACGAGCAGTACTTC

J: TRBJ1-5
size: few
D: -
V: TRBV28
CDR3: CASSIREPQHF
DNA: TGTGCCAGCAGTATAAGGGAGCCCCAGCATTTT

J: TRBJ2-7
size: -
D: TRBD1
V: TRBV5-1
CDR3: CASSLGGTDSYEQYF
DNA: TGCGCCAGCAGCTTGGGGGGGACAGACTCCTACGAGCAGTACTTC

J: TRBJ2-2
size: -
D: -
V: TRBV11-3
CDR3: CASGNRPWELFF
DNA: TGTGCCAGCGGAAACAGGCCCTGGGAGCTGTTTTTT